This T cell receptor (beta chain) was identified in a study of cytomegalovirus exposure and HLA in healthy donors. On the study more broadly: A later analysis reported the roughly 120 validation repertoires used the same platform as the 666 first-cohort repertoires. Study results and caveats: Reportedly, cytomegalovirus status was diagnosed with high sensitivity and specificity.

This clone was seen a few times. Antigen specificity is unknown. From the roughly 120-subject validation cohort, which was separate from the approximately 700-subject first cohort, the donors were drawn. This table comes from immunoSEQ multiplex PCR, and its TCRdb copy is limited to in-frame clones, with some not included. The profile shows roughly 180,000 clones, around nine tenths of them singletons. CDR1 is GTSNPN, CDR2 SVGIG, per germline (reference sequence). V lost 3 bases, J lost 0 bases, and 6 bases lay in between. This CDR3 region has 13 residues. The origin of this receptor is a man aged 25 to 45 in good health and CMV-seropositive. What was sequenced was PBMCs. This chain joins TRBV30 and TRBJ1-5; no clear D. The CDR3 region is CAWSANSNQPQHF. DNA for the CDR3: TGTGCCTGGAGCGCGAATAGCAATCAGCCCCAGCATTTT.